This T cell receptor (beta chain) was recorded in a study of blood T cells in healthy people across ages. The germline V gene encodes CDR1 SGHRS and CDR2 YFSETQ. With V trimmed by 3 bases and J by 1 base, 7 bases remained unmatched. The CDR3 runs 17 residues. Through a sample-barcoded 5' primer and a J-beta primer mix, a second PCR was run for roughly 6 to 11 cycles. The template-switch adaptor was a 5' adaptor with 12 random nucleotides. It tagged each cDNA molecule. TCRdb re-called the 5' RACE reads through MiXCR, storing one row per CDR3 protein. This table has about a million distinct CDR3 sequences, less than 45% appearing once. Notes on this clonotype: No antigen is known for it.

Isolation recovered at least 6 million PBMCs from every sample. Study-level findings and limits: The authors considered diversity estimates from one million T cells to be underestimates.

The sample consisted of blood. This TCR was sampled from a man between 18 and 35 years old in good health. The V call is TRBV5-1, the J call TRBJ1-1; the match to TRBD1 covers 12 bases. The CDR3 DNA reads TGCGCCAGCAGCTGGGGGACAGGGGGCCTACAGAACACTGAAGCTTTCTTT. Translated, it gives CASSWGTGGLQNTEAFF.